Below, 6 T cell receptor beta chains from the same sample are listed, as sequenced in a study. Using its own MiXCR run on the 5' RACE reads, TCRdb lists one record per CDR3 protein. The repertoire has some 31,000 distinct CDR3 sequences, roughly 24% of them found once; the top ten carry roughly 4%. Specimen: naive CD4+ T cells sorted from a lymph node. Noted subset: naive CD4+ T cells, CD4+CD45RA+CD25-. These receptor sequences come from a female donor with breast cancer.

V and J are TRBV10-2 and TRBJ2-7; 7 nucleotides line up with TRBD2. Germline loops: CDR1 WSHSY, CDR2 SAAADI. This CDR3 is 13 amino acids long. V lost 8 bases, J lost 5 bases, and 9 bases stayed unmatched. The DNA of the CDR3 is TGCGCCAGCGCCCCAGGGAGGGACCACGAGCAGTACTTC. Residues: CASAPGRDHEQYF.

This sequence joins TRBV27 and TRBJ1-2; no reliable D call. From germline, CDR1 is MNHEY and CDR2 SMNVEV (reference sequence). V lost 7 bases to trimming and J lost 2 bases, with 14 bases between them. CDR3 length equals 14 residues. The CDR3 nucleotides read TGTGCCAGCACCCCCGGACCGAGGAACTATGGCTACACCTTC. The encoded protein is CASTPGPRNYGYTF.

This clonotype has a handful of counts. The chain carries TRBV6-1 and TRBJ2-7; the D gene could be TRBD1 or TRBD2 (5 bases each). Germline V gene lookup returns CDR1 MNHNS and CDR2 SASEGT. V was shortened by 5 bases and J by 0 bases, with 17 bases between the two germline ends. The CDR3 runs to 16 residues. This CDR3 is CASSTTPGPSSYEQYF. The DNA of the CDR3 is TGTGCCAGCAGTACCACCCCGGGGCCAAGCTCCTACGAGCAGTACTTC.

This clonotype is labeled as medium-sized (0.01 to 0.1%). CDR3 nucleotides: TGCGCCAGCAGCACCAGTGCTAACTATGGCTACACCTTC. It yields the protein CASSTSANYGYTF. This rearrangement joins TRBV5-1 to TRBJ1-2; D not resolved. The CDR3 length is 13 residues. V dropped 4 bases and J dropped 0 bases, with 7 bases sitting between them. From germline, CDR1 is SGHRS and CDR2 YFSETQ. Full variable domain (missing parts from reference TRBV5-1 and TRBJ1-2): KAGVTQTPRYLIKTRGQQVTLSCSPISGHRSVSWYQQTPGQGLQFLFEYFSETQRNKGNFPGRFSGRQFSNSRSEMNVSTLELGDSALYLCASSTSANYGYTFGSGTRLTVV.

There are many counts of this clonotype. V and J are TRBV5-1 and TRBJ2-1; D uncertain. CDR1 and CDR2 from the germline V gene are SGHRS and YFSETQ. CDR3 length equals 13 residues. The ends were cut back, 4 bases at V and 5 bases at J, with 10 bases in the middle. CDR3 coding DNA: TGCGCCAGCAGCGTTACAGCAGACAATGAGCAGTTCTTC. Translating it yields CASSVTADNEQFF.

The V call is TRBV7-9, the J call TRBJ1-1, with TRBD1 as a possible D gene (5 bases). This CDR3 spans 14 amino acids. The germline V and J ends were trimmed by 7 bases and 4 bases, with 16 bases remaining between them. Looked up from germline, CDR1 is SEHNR and CDR2 is FQNEAQ (reference sequence). The CDR3 sequence is CASTSGGISTEAFF. CDR3 bases: TGTGCCAGCACCTCCGGGGGGATCAGCACTGAAGCTTTCTTT.